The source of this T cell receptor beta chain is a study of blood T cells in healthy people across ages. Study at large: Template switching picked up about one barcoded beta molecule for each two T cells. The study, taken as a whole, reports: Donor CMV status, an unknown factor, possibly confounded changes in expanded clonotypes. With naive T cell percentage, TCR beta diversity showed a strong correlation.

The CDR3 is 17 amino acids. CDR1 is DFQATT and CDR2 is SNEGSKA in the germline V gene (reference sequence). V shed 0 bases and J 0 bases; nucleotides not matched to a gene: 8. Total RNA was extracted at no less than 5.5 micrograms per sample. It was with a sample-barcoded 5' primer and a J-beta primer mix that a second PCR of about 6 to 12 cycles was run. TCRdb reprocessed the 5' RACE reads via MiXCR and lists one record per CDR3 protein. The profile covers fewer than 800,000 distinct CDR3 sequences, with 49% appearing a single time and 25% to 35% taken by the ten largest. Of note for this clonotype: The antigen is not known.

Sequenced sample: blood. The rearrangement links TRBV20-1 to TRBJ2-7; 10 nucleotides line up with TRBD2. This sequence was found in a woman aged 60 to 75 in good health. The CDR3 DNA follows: TGCAGTGCTAGAGACCCCAATCTAGCGGGAGTCTCCTACGAGCAGTACTTC. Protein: CSARDPNLAGVSYEQYF.